The 9 T cell receptor beta chains listed next were all sequenced from one sample in a study of T cell clones after liver transplantation. TCRdb's copy holds only in-frame clones and misses some; the assay was immunoSEQ multiplex PCR. The sample records tens of thousands of clones, around four fifths being singletons. This material consisted of CD4+ T cells from blood, taken at the 22-month timepoint. These receptors originate from a human patient who received a liver transplant. Some T cells may possibly be graft donor cells.

The chain uses TRBV21-1 and TRBJ2-5; TRBD1, as called in the table, went unchecked against the DNA. TRBV21-1 is a known pseudogene. The CDR3 sequence is 17 residues long. CDR3 protein: CASSALRVDREEETQYF. In nucleotides, the CDR3 is TGTGCCAGCAGCGCCCTCCGAGTCGACAGGGAGGAGGAGACCCAGTACTTC.

The chain employs TRBV18 and TRBJ2-5, with D perhaps assigned TRBD1 or TRBD2 (5 bases each). Germline lookup yields CDR1 KGHSH and CDR2 LQKENI. The germline V and J ends were trimmed by 4 bases and 1 base, with 10 bases remaining between them. There are 14 residues in the CDR3. Here the CDR3 reads CASSLRDGQETQYF. The CDR3 nucleotides read TGTGCCAGCTCACTCCGGGACGGCCAAGAGACCCAGTACTTC.

V usage is TRBV5-6 and J usage is TRBJ2-1; the match to TRBD1 covers 10 bases. This CDR3 comprises 16 residues. The germline CDR1 and CDR2 sequences are SGHDT and YYEEEE. J lost 6 bases, V lost 2 bases, and 8 bases had no gene match. Written as DNA, the CDR3 is TGTGCCAGCAGCTTATCCGGGACAGGGGCGTTCAATGAGCAGTTCTTC. It translates to CASSLSGTGAFNEQFF.

This clone was seen more than once but under ten times. V is TRBV6-5 and J is TRBJ1-1, with D unclear. V was pared by 0 bases and J by 5 bases, with 7 bases between. Germline V CDR1 and CDR2: MNHEY, SVGAGI. There are 13 residues in the CDR3. The chain's CDR3 is CASSYSRETEAFF. Here the CDR3 DNA reads TGTGCCAGCAGTTACTCCCGGGAGACTGAAGCTTTCTTT.

For this clone: The same CDR3 can be traced to other DNA sequences in this sample. The chain employs TRBV12-5 and TRBJ2-7, with 12 bases matching TRBD2. Germline assignment: CDR1 LGHNT and CDR2 FRNRAP. The V segment lost 5 bases and the J segment 7 bases; nucleotides outside the gene matches: 6. The CDR3 extends over 14 amino acids. CDR3 protein: CASGRSSGGGEQYF. CDR3 nucleotide sequence: TGTGCTAGTGGTCGATCTAGCGGGGGGGGTGAGCAGTACTTC.

The V and J genes are TRBV28 and TRBJ1-1, with D possibly being TRBD1 (5 bases). V lost 5 bases and J lost 11, with 15 bases in between. CDR3 size: 12 residues. Germline CDR1 MDHEN, CDR2 SYDVKM. The CDR3 DNA sequence: TGTGCCAGCAGTCCTAGGACATGGGATGCTTTCTTT. Its translation: CASSPRTWDAFF.

The chain joins TRBV4-3 to TRBJ2-7, with TRBD2 matching over 9 bases. V shed 4 bases, J shed 5 bases, and the junction held 9 bases outside the gene matches. Germline CDR1 reads LGHNA; CDR2 reads YSLEER. CDR3 length: 15 amino acids. The CDR3 reads CASSRRISGSNEQYF. In DNA form, the CDR3 reads TGCGCCAGCAGCCGCAGAATTAGCGGGAGTAACGAGCAGTACTTC.

The genes are TRBV5-4 and TRBJ1-1; unclear D gene. Per the germline V gene, CDR1 is SGHNT and CDR2 is YYREEE (reference sequence). This CDR3 comprises 14 residues. V gave up 1 base and J gave up 6 bases, with 13 bases separating them. The CDR3: CASSLRTDSSEAFF. DNA for the CDR3: TGTGCCAGCAGCTTGAGAACAGATTCCTCTGAAGCTTTCTTT.

The chain is built from TRBV19 and TRBJ2-5; 10 bases are a match to TRBD1. This CDR3 has 16 residues. The germline CDR1 and CDR2 sequences are LNHDA and SQIVND (reference sequence). V shed 7 bases and J 2 bases; nucleotides not matched to a gene: 10. Here the CDR3 reads CASNNPGQGPQETQYF. The CDR3 DNA reads TGTGCCAGTAACAATCCGGGACAGGGGCCACAAGAGACCCAGTACTTC.